This T cell receptor beta chain originates from a study of T cells of healthy individuals. There are many counts of this clonotype. The CDR3 sequence is 14 residues long. The V end lost 2 bases, the J end lost 3 bases, and 10 bases lay between the germline ends. TCRdb ran MiXCR on the 5' RACE reads and lists one entry per CDR3 protein. The top ten hold 4% to 5% of the sample, which has around 63,000 distinct CDR3 sequences, around 15% seen once. The chain is built from TRBV12-3 or TRBV12-4 and TRBJ2-5; a possible D gene is TRBD2 (5 bases). The sequence derives from a human donor in good health. CDR3 DNA: TGTGCCAGCAGTTTAAGGCGGGTTAAAGAGACCCAGTACTTC. Translating gives CASSLRRVKETQYF.